This TCR beta chain was observed in a study of T cells after yellow fever vaccination. About the research overall: When fractions had low cell numbers, they were prepared with SMART-Seq v4 Ultra Low Input. Notes on the study in general: The secondary T-cell response peaked on day 5, not day 15, but was weaker.

Remarks on this clonotype: What it recognizes is unknown.

Via MiXCR, TCRdb re-called the 5' RACE reads, giving one row per CDR3 protein. The table lists a few hundred thousand distinct CDR3 sequences, around 12% of them singletons. Per germline, CDR1 MGHDK and CDR2 SYGVNS. This CDR3 has 14 residues. Trimming took 5 bases from V and 6 from J, leaving 16 bases between them. The chain combines TRBV25-1 with TRBJ1-1; TRBD1 is a possible D gene (5 bases). The sample here was CD4+ T cells sorted from PBMCs, taken 15 days after the yellow fever booster vaccination. This receptor was identified in a man between 18 and 29 years old who received the YFV17D yellow fever vaccine. The CDR3 coding sequence is TGTGCCAGCAGTCCGCAGGGACGGATCCCTGAAGCTTTCTTT. Its protein product is CASSPQGRIPEAFF. The full variable domain, with the rest looked up from reference TRBV25-1 and TRBJ1-1, is EADIYQTPRYLVIGTGKKITLECSQTMGHDKMYWYQQDPGMELHLIHYSYGVNSTEKGDLSSESTVSRIRTEHFPLTLESARPSHTSQYLCASSPQGRIPEAFFGQGTRLTVV.